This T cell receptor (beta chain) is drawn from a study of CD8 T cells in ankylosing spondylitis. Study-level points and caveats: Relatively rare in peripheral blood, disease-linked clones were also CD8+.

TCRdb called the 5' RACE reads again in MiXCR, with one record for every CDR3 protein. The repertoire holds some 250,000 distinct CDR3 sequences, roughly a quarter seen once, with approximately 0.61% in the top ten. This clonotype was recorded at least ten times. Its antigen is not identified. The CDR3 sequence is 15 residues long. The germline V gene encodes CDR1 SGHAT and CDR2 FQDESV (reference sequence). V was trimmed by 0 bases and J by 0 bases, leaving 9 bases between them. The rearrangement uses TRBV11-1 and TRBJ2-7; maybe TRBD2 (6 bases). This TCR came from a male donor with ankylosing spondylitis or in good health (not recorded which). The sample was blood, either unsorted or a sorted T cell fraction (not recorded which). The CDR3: CASSLARDPSYEQYF. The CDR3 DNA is TGTGCCAGCAGCTTAGCGCGGGACCCCTCCTACGAGCAGTACTTC.